These 27 T cell receptor beta chains were sequenced from one sample in a study of beta chain features in type 1 diabetes. Their specific antigens are unknown. Study conclusions and caveats: People with Type 1 diabetes carried modestly yet significantly shorter TCRB CDR3s in all four CD4+ subsets.

Expressed TCRB transcripts were sequenced, since all the RNA that had been isolated was reverse transcribed. Here immunoSEQ multiplex PCR was the method, and the copy in TCRdb shows in-frame clones only, minus some. Among roughly 38,000 clones listed, over 50% were seen once. The material sequenced was Tregs from blood. These receptors came from a man between 25 and 39 years old with type 1 diabetes. Some clones in this sample may be carry-over from other donors' samples.

This rearrangement joins TRBV7-2 to TRBJ2-2; maybe TRBD2 (6 bases). This CDR3 has 17 amino acids. Between the trimmed V and J ends, which lost 5 bases and 2 bases, there was a span of 18 bases. Germline CDR1 SGHTA, CDR2 FQGNSA. For the CDR3, the DNA is TGTGCCAGCAGCCTCCGTTTTCGGGGGATAAACACCGGGGAGCTGTTTTTT. Protein sequence: CASSLRFRGINTGELFF. Filled out from reference TRBV7-2 and TRBJ2-2, the complete variable domain reads GAGVSQSPSNKVTEKGKDVELRCDPISGHTALYWYRQSLGQGLEFLIYFQGNSAPDKSGLPSDRFSAERTGGSVSTLTIQRTQQEDSAVYLCASSLRFRGINTGELFFGEGSRLTVL.

V gene TRBV7-9 combines with J gene TRBJ1-4, with no clear D. This CDR3 is built from 13 residues. Trimming left V 0 bases short and J 8 bases short, with 7 bases between. Germline V CDR1 and CDR2: SEHNR, FQNEAQ (reference sequence). In DNA, the CDR3 is TGTGCCAGCAGCTTAGCGACAAACGAAAAACTGTTTTTT. Translated: CASSLATNEKLFF.

The chain combines TRBV25-1 with TRBJ2-3; TRBD2 matches 7 bases. The CDR3 has 15 residues. The trim removed 6 bases at V and 2 bases at J, leaving 8 bases unmatched. The germline V gene has CDR1 MGHDK and CDR2 SYGVNS. CDR3 nucleotides: TGTGCCAGCAGCAGTTGGAGCGGGACCACAGATACGCAGTATTTT. Amino acid sequence: CASSSWSGTTDTQYF.

The genes are TRBV12-5 and TRBJ2-2; the match to TRBD2 covers 11 bases. The CDR3 runs 18 residues. Germline V CDR1 and CDR2: LGHNT, FRNRAP. V lost 1 base and J lost 4; bases outside the gene matches: 8. CDR3 residues: CASGLAVLAGASTGELFF. DNA of the CDR3: TGTGCTAGTGGTTTGGCCGTACTAGCGGGGGCATCCACCGGGGAGCTGTTTTTT.

The V gene is TRBV11-2, the J gene TRBJ2-3; TRBD2 might be the D (7 bases). Germline CDR1 reads SGHAT; CDR2 reads FQNNGV. Trimming left V 5 bases short and J 6 bases short, with 27 bases between. The CDR3 runs 18 residues. The DNA of the CDR3 is TGTGCCAGCAGCCACCTCCTTGGGGGGGGCCGAATTTCGGATACGCAGTATTTT. It is translated as CASSHLLGGGRISDTQYF.

V gene TRBV5-1 combines with J gene TRBJ1-1; TRBD1 agrees at 9 bases. V dropped 8 bases and J dropped 0; count of bases not matched to a gene: 11. CDR1 is SGHRS, CDR2 YFSETQ, per germline. The CDR3 has 16 residues. CDR3 coding DNA: TGCGCCAGTCGTTCGGACAGGGGCGATTTGAACACTGAAGCTTTCTTT. It encodes CASRSDRGDLNTEAFF.

The V call is TRBV11-2, the J call TRBJ1-2, with D perhaps TRBD1 (6 bases). Trimming left V 6 bases short and J 2 bases short, with 10 bases between. CDR3 size: 13 residues. The V gene's germline CDR1 is SGHAT and CDR2 FQNNGV. CDR3 DNA: TGTGCCAGCAGTCCCGACAGGAACTATGGCTACACCTTC. It codes for CASSPDRNYGYTF.

The chain is built from TRBV18 and TRBJ2-7, with a tentative D call TRBD2 (5 bases). CDR3 length: 15 residues. In germline, CDR1 is KGHSH, CDR2 LQKENI. Trimming left V 0 bases short and J 4 bases short, with 13 bases between. CDR3 loop: CASSPPGAESYEQYF. The DNA for the CDR3 is TGTGCCAGCTCACCACCGGGAGCAGAGAGTTACGAGCAGTACTTC.

The chain carries TRBV6-6 and TRBJ2-7; 8 positions match TRBD2. V was clipped by 6 bases and J by 7 bases; unmatched bases: 11. Germline loops: CDR1 MNHNY, CDR2 SVGAGI (reference sequence). The CDR3 has 14 residues. The DNA for the CDR3 is TGTGCCAGCAGCCCCCTGGCGGGAGGCCTTGAGCAGTACTTC. It is translated as CASSPLAGGLEQYF.

This chain joins TRBV11-1 and TRBJ1-5, with TRBD1 matching over 7 bases. The J segment lost 5 bases and the V segment lost 5 bases, leaving 3 bases of the junction unmatched. This CDR3 contains 13 residues. Germline values: CDR1 SGHAT, CDR2 FQDESV (reference sequence). The CDR3 nucleotides are TGTGCCAGCAGCCATGACAGGGATCAGCCCCAGCATTTT. It translates to CASSHDRDQPQHF.

This clone was observed a few times. This CDR3 is also generated by other DNA sequences in the sample. J is TRBJ1-1 and V is TRBV10-3; TRBD1 might be the D (5 bases). This CDR3 has 11 residues. Trimming pared 10 bases from V and 2 bases from J, leaving 8 bases between. The germline V gene has CDR1 ENHRY and CDR2 SYGVKD. For the CDR3, the DNA is TGTGCCACGCAGGGTAACACTGAAGCTTTCTTT. This sequence encodes CATQGNTEAFF.

The chain couples TRBV6-1 to TRBJ1-5, with 9 positions matching TRBD1. V lost 9 bases, J lost 7 bases, and 7 bases stayed unmatched. Germline V lookup: CDR1 MNHNS, CDR2 SASEGT. The CDR3 totals 13 residues. The DNA of the CDR3 is TGTGCCAGTTGGGACAGGGCAGGCCAGCCCCAGCATTTT. It translates to CASWDRAGQPQHF.

This clone occurred a few times. V and J are TRBV2 and TRBJ2-7, with 9 bases fitting TRBD2. With V trimmed by 10 bases and J by 3 bases, 7 bases remained unmatched. The CDR3 totals 13 residues. The germline gives CDR1 SNHLY, CDR2 FYNNEI. CDR3 nucleotide sequence: TGTGCCACCCATGGGACTAGCAGCTACGAGCAGTACTTC. Translation gives CATHGTSSYEQYF.

The chain has TRBV19 and TRBJ1-2; 7 bases match TRBD1. V shed 5 bases and J 1 base; nucleotides not matched to a gene: 4. This CDR3 comprises 14 residues. Germline CDR1 is LNHDA and CDR2 is SQIVND (reference sequence). The CDR3 loop is CASSLGQFNYGYTF. The CDR3 DNA sequence: TGTGCCAGTAGTTTGGGACAGTTTAACTATGGCTACACCTTC.

V and J are TRBV5-1 and TRBJ1-2; 9 bases are shared with TRBD1. Germline V CDR1 and CDR2: SGHRS, YFSETQ. The V and J ends lost 4 bases and 2 bases, in that order; junction bases with no gene match: 6. CDR3 length equals 15 residues. As DNA, the CDR3 is TGCGCCAGCAGCGTACTTACAGGGGGCAACTATGGCTACACCTTC. This encodes CASSVLTGGNYGYTF.

This clone was seen only a few times. The chain combines TRBV7-9 with TRBJ1-5, with 8 bases lining up with TRBD1. With V trimmed by 5 bases and J by 5 bases, 2 bases remained unmatched. The CDR3 spans 13 residues. Per germline, CDR1 SEHNR and CDR2 FQNEAQ (reference sequence). CDR3 region: CASSTQGDQPQHF. Here the CDR3 DNA reads TGTGCCAGCAGCACACAGGGGGATCAGCCCCAGCATTTT.

V and J are TRBV5-5 and TRBJ1-1; 9 positions match TRBD1. The V gene end was trimmed by 4 bases and the J gene end by 9 bases; junction bases not matched to a gene: 4. Germline V gene sequence: CDR1 SGHKS, CDR2 YYEKEE (reference sequence). The CDR3 contains 12 residues. The CDR3 DNA reads as TGTGCCAGCAGCCGGACAGGGGAGAAAGCTTTCTTT. Amino acids: CASSRTGEKAFF.

This clone was found once. Relative to the germline gene, one junction end is altered; a read error may explain this. Other nucleotide sequences from this sample produce the same CDR3. The chain couples TRBV11-2 to TRBJ1-4; the match to TRBD1 covers 7 bases. This CDR3 region has 13 residues. Germline CDR1 SGHAT, CDR2 FQNNGV. The CDR3: CASSVERQGQLFF. CDR3 sequence (DNA): TGTGCCAGCAGCGTAGAGCGACAGGGACAACTGTTCTTT.

For this clone: The junction shows a germline mismatch at one end, possibly a read error. V and J are TRBV7-2 and TRBJ2-5; D is possibly TRBD1 (6 bases). TRBJ2-7 matches the DNA end more closely, so the J call is doubtful. Germline-derived CDR1 and CDR2 are SGHTA and FQGNSA. This CDR3 is built from 14 residues. CDR3 coding DNA: TGTGCCAGCAGCTTAACAGGGATCTCCCACGAGCAGTACTTC. The encoded protein is CASSLTGISHEQYF.

The rearrangement joins TRBV11-2 to TRBJ2-5; possible D gene TRBD2, 7 bases. Trimming removed 5 bases from V and 5 bases from J, with 12 bases in between. This CDR3 has 13 residues. CDR1 and CDR2 (germline): SGHAT, FQNNGV. CDR3 nucleotide sequence: TGTGCCAGCAGCCCCGGGGGGCAGGAGACCCAGTACTTC. Translated: CASSPGGQETQYF.

The J gene is TRBJ2-3, the V gene TRBV6-5, with 8 positions matching TRBD1. The V gene end was trimmed by 5 bases and the J gene end by 1 base; junction bases not matched to a gene: 2. CDR3 length equals 14 residues. Germline V lookup: CDR1 MNHEY, CDR2 SVGAGI. The CDR3 is CASSLRGRTDTQYF. In nucleotides, the CDR3 is TGTGCCAGCAGTCTCAGGGGGCGCACAGATACGCAGTATTTT.

V is TRBV29-1 and J is TRBJ1-2; D perhaps matches TRBD1 (5 bases). This CDR3 has 11 amino acids. Trimming shortened V by 7 bases and J by 4 bases, and 10 bases separated the two germline ends. CDR1 is SQVTM, CDR2 ANQGSEA, per germline. CDR3 residues: CSAQGGYGYTF. CDR3 sequence (DNA): TGCAGCGCCCAGGGAGGCTATGGCTACACCTTC.

Only a few counts were recorded for this clone. The chain has TRBV7-2 and TRBJ1-2; 9 bases match TRBD1. The CDR3 has 13 residues. V shed 5 bases, J shed 8 bases, and the junction held 6 bases outside the gene matches. CDR1 and CDR2 from the germline V gene are SGHTA and FQGNSA. The CDR3 DNA is TGTGCCAGCAGCCCTGGACAGGGGTTAGGCTACACCTTC. It translates to CASSPGQGLGYTF.

The CDR3 region has the DNA TGTGCCAGCAGCTATCGACAGTTTTACTATGGCTACACCTTC. Translating it yields CASSYRQFYYGYTF. This sequence joins TRBV5-5 and TRBJ1-2, with D possibly TRBD1 on 5 matching bases. The germline V gene has CDR1 SGHKS and CDR2 YYEKEE (reference sequence). The V end was cut by 3 bases, the J end by 3 bases, with 12 bases between. The CDR3 is made up of 14 amino acids.

V usage is TRBV21-1 and J usage is TRBJ1-1. TRBV21-1 is an annotated pseudogene. The CDR3 consists of 17 residues. The CDR3: CASSKAVYRRAVTEAFF. The DNA of the CDR3 is TGTGCCAGCAGCAAAGCGGTGTACAGGAGGGCCGTCACTGAAGCTTTCTTT.

This chain uses TRBV7-6 with TRBJ1-2; D might be TRBD1 (5 bases). V was cut by 3 bases and J by 5 bases, with 19 bases left in between. The CDR3 covers 16 residues. Per the germline V gene, CDR1 is SGHVS and CDR2 is FNYEAQ. CDR3 in amino acids: CASSFVPAATGYGYTF. CDR3 DNA: TGTGCCAGCAGCTTCGTACCGGCCGCAACAGGTTATGGCTACACCTTC.

The rearrangement uses TRBV15 and TRBJ1-1; D is ambiguous. In germline, CDR1 is LNHNV, CDR2 YYDKDF (reference sequence). CDR3 length: 13 residues. Trimming cost V 1 base and J 6 bases, with 9 bases left between them. For the CDR3, the DNA is TGTGCCACCAGCAGAGGAGGGAGGCCTGAAGCTTTCTTT. This translates into CATSRGGRPEAFF. The full variable domain, rest sourced from reference TRBV15 and TRBJ1-1, is DAMVIQNPRYQVTQFGKPVTLSCSQTLNHNVMYWYQQKSSQAPKLLFHYYDKDFNNEADTPDNFQSRRPNTSFCFLDIRSPGLGDTAMYLCATSRGGRPEAFFGQGTRLTVV.